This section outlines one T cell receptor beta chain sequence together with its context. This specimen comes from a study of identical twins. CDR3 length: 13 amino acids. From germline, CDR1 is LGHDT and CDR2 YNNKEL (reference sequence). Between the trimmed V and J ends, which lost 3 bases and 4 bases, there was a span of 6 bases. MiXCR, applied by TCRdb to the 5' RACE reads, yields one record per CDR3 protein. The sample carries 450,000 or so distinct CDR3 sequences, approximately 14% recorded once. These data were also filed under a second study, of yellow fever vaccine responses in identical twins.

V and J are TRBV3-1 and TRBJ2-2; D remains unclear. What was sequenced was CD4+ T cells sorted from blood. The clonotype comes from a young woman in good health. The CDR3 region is CASSHLGTGELFF. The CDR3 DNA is TGTGCCAGCAGCCACCTCGGCACCGGGGAGCTGTTTTTT. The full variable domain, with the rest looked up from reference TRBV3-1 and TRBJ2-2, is DTAVSQTPKYLVTQMGNDKSIKCEQNLGHDTMYWYKQDSKKFLKIMFSYNNKELIINETVPNRFSPKSPDKAHLNLHINSLELGDSAVYFCASSHLGTGELFFGEGSRLTVL.